These T cell receptor beta chains were read from a single sample in a study of beta chain features in type 1 diabetes. Profiled with immunoSEQ multiplex PCR; TCRdb holds only in-frame clones, not every one. The sample has 20,000 to 25,000 clones, more than 45% seen once; the top ten hold roughly 0.37%. Sequencing was carried out using stem cell memory CD4+ T cells from blood. The source of these receptors is a young man with type 1 diabetes. Both conserved end residues are part of each CDR3. D genes are given only for firm matches. Some rows mark clone size as missing; the rest say once, few, many or name a class of expanded clone.

J gene	V gene	D gene	clone size	CDR3 DNA	CDR3 protein
TRBJ1-5	TRBV28	NA	NA	TGTGCCAGCAGTTTAATCTATCAGCCCCAGCATTTT	CASSLIYQPQHF
TRBJ2-2	TRBV28	NA	few	TGTGCCAGCAGTTTTAGCAACACCGGGGAGCTGTTTTTT	CASSFSNTGELFF
TRBJ1-2	TRBV6-1	NA	NA	TGTGCCAGCAGTGAAGCGCTGTCACGAGATGGCTACACCTTC	CASSEALSRDGYTF
TRBJ2-1	TRBV5-4	NA	NA	TGTGCCAGCAGCTTGGGGGGTCGGCGACAGATATACAATGAGCAGTTCTTC	CASSLGGRRQIYNEQFF
TRBJ2-3	TRBV7-2	NA	NA	TGTGCCAGCAGCCTGACAGATACGCAGTATTTT	CASSLTDTQYF
TRBJ1-1	TRBV7-8	NA	NA	TGTGCCAGCAGCTTAGCGGAGGGATGGGCTTTCTTT	CASSLAEGWAFF
TRBJ1-2	TRBV28	NA	NA	TGTGCCAGCAGTTTACGCAGTCATGGCTACACCTTC	CASSLRSHGYTF
TRBJ2-7	TRBV10-3	TRBD2	NA	TGTGCCATCAGTGAGTCATCGCGGGGGGGATTCGAGCAGTACTTC	CAISESSRGGFEQYF
TRBJ1-1	TRBV28	TRBD1	few	TGTGCCAGCAGTCCGGGACAGTTGTGGCGAGAAGCTTTCTTT	CASSPGQLWREAFF
TRBJ2-1	TRBV7-2	NA	few	TGTGCCAGCAGCTTAAACCGGGAGAATGAGCAGTTCTTC	CASSLNRENEQFF
TRBJ1-5	TRBV28	TRBD1	NA	TGTGCCAGCAGGAGCTCCAGGGGGCGCGGCAATCAGCCCCAGCATTTT	CASRSSRGRGNQPQHF
TRBJ2-7	TRBV6-6	TRBD1	NA	TGTGCCAGCAGTTATCCGGACAGGGCCAATTATGTCCAGTACTTC	CASSYPDRANYVQYF
TRBJ2-2	TRBV19	NA	NA	TGTGCCAGTAGTACCCTGACAGATCCCACCGGGGAGCTGTTTTTT	CASSTLTDPTGELFF
TRBJ2-7	TRBV2	NA	few	TGTGCCAGCAGTGTTGGCGGCGGCGAGCAGTACTTC	CASSVGGGEQYF
TRBJ1-5	TRBV19	NA	NA	TGTGCCAGTAGTATAGCTAAGGTACAGGGAAATCAGCCCCAGCATTTT	CASSIAKVQGNQPQHF
TRBJ1-2	TRBV28	NA	NA	TGTGCCAGCAGTTTACGTTCCGGAGGGGACTATGGCTACACCTTC	CASSLRSGGDYGYTF
TRBJ2-7	TRBV10-3	NA	NA	TGTGCCATCAGTGAGTCCGGGGGTGAGGTCGAGCAGTACTTC	CAISESGGEVEQYF
TRBJ1-2	TRBV7-2	NA	NA	TGTGCCAGCAGCTTCTCCGGGACAACTGGCTACACCTTC	CASSFSGTTGYTF
TRBJ2-7	TRBV7-2	NA	few	TGTGCCAGCAGCTTAGAACAGGTCGGGGAGCAGTACTTC	CASSLEQVGEQYF
TRBJ2-1	TRBV7-2	TRBD2	NA	TGTGCCAGCAGCCCCGGGACTAGCGGGAGTTACAATGAGCAGTTCTTC	CASSPGTSGSYNEQFF
TRBJ1-5	TRBV28	NA	NA	TGTGCCAGCAGTTTGACAGCAAACAATCAGCCCCAGCATTTT	CASSLTANNQPQHF
TRBJ2-3	TRBV5-1	TRBD2	NA	TGCGCCAGCAGCAGTAGCGGGGCGGGCACAGATACGCAGTATTTT	CASSSSGAGTDTQYF
TRBJ1-2	TRBV28	NA	NA	TGTGCCAGCAGTTGGAGGCGGGGGGATGGCTACACCTTC	CASSWRRGDGYTF
TRBJ2-3	TRBV28	TRBD2	NA	TGTGCCAGCAGTTTATTTACTAGCGGGGCGGCTGGTACGCAGTATTTT	CASSLFTSGAAGTQYF
TRBJ2-6	TRBV19	NA	few	TGTGCCAGTAGCAGGGGTACCGGGGCCAACGTCCTGACTTTC	CASSRGTGANVLTF
TRBJ2-1	TRBV10-3	TRBD1	few	TGTGCCATCACGGGACAGGGGAGTGATGAGCAGTTCTTC	CAITGQGSDEQFF
TRBJ1-1	TRBV6-7	TRBD1	once	TGTGCCAGCAGTTACTCTGACAGGGGCACTGAAGCTTTCTTT	CASSYSDRGTEAFF
TRBJ2-1	TRBV7-2	NA	few	TGTGCCAGCAGCCTCATCCTTGGGAGCTCCTACAATGAGCAGTTCTTC	CASSLILGSSYNEQFF
TRBJ1-5	TRBV11-2	TRBD1	NA	TGTGCCAGCAGCCATGGGACAGGGAACTTGCCCCAGCATTTT	CASSHGTGNLPQHF
TRBJ1-5	TRBV21-1	NA	NA	TGTGCCAGCAGCAAACGAGGGGACAGGGGGCCGGTTCAGCCCCAGCATTTT	CASSKRGDRGPVQPQHF
TRBJ2-1	TRBV6-1	TRBD2	NA	TGTGCCAGCAGTGAACGGGACTATAGGATCCCGTTCTTC	CASSERDYRIPFF
TRBJ2-1	TRBV29-1	TRBD1	few	TGCAGCGTCTCAAGGACAGGGGACAATGAGCAGTTCTTC	CSVSRTGDNEQFF
TRBJ1-2	TRBV19	NA	NA	TGTGCCAGTAGTAGGGGTCAGGGAACGAACTATGGCTACACCTTC	CASSRGQGTNYGYTF
TRBJ1-5	TRBV30	NA	few	TGTGCCTGGAGTGCGGCGGACAATCAGCCCCAGCATTTT	CAWSAADNQPQHF
TRBJ2-3	TRBV7-9	NA	few	TGTGCCAGCAGCTTCGAGGATACGCAGTATTTT	CASSFEDTQYF
TRBJ1-2	TRBV2	NA	once	TGTGCCAGCAGGCAGGAGGGGACTGCTAACTATGGCTACACCTTC	CASRQEGTANYGYTF
TRBJ2-3	TRBV15	NA	NA	TGTGCCACCAGCTCGGGGTTCACAGATACGCAGTATTTT	CATSSGFTDTQYF
TRBJ1-5	TRBV19	NA	NA	TGTGCCAGTAGTATCGAGCCGCTCCACCCAAATCAGCCCCAGCATTTT	CASSIEPLHPNQPQHF
TRBJ2-1	TRBV2	NA	NA	TGTGCCAGCAGTGAAGCGGTGGCGGGGGCGGGCTATGAGCAGTTCTTC	CASSEAVAGAGYEQFF
TRBJ2-5	TRBV18	NA	once	TGTGCCAGCTCACCAGCCTCGAGGGAGACCCAGTACTTC	CASSPASRETQYF
TRBJ2-6	TRBV15	TRBD1	few	TGTGCCACCAGCAGTAGACAGGGTTCCATCTCTGGGGCCAACGTCCTGACTTTC	CATSSRQGSISGANVLTF
TRBJ2-4	TRBV28	NA	once	TGTGCCAGCAGTTTAGTATTCGGACTACCCCCAAACATTCAGTACTTC	CASSLVFGLPPNIQYF
TRBJ2-1	TRBV14	NA	few	TGTGCCAGCAGCCGATTAAGCTCTTACGTTTCGGATGAGCAGTTCTTC	CASSRLSSYVSDEQFF
TRBJ2-5	TRBV7-2	TRBD1	once	TGTGCCAGCAGCAAGCGGACAGGGCCTCAAGAGACCCAGTACTTC	CASSKRTGPQETQYF
TRBJ2-1	TRBV11-2	TRBD2	NA	TGTGCCAGCAGCGCACGACTAGCGGGGGACTCCTACAATGAGCAGTTCTTC	CASSARLAGDSYNEQFF
TRBJ1-1	TRBV5-1	TRBD1	few	TGCGCCAGCAGCTTGGACAGGGGCACTGAAGCTTTCTTT	CASSLDRGTEAFF
TRBJ2-7	TRBV5-1	TRBD2	NA	TGCGCCAGCAGCTTCCTAGCGGGAGGAGGTGAGCAGTACTTC	CASSFLAGGGEQYF
TRBJ2-7	TRBV28	TRBD2	NA	TGTGCCAGCAGCCTAACTCGACTAGCGGGGGCCCTCTTCTACGAGCAGTACTTC	CASSLTRLAGALFYEQYF
TRBJ2-5	TRBV12-5	TRBD1	NA	TGTGCTAGTGGTTTTTCCGCCCGGGGGACAGGGAGGGAGACCCAGTACTTC	CASGFSARGTGRETQYF
TRBJ2-5	TRBV2	TRBD1	NA	TGTGCCAGCTCCCGGGACAGGGGAGAGACCCAGTACTTC	CASSRDRGETQYF